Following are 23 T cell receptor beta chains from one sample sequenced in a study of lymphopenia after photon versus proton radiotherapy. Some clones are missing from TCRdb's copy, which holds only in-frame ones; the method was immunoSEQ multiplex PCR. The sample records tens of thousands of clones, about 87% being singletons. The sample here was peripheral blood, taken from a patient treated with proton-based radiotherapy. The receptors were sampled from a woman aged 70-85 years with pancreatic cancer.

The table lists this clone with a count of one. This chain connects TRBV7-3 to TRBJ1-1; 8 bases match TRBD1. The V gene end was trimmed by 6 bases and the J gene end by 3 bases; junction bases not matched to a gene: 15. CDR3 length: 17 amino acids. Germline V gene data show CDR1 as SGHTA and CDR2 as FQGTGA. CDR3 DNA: TGTGCCAGCAGTGCGGGCAGGGGGCGGAGCGGGGACACTGAAGCTTTCTTT. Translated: CASSAGRGRSGDTEAFF.

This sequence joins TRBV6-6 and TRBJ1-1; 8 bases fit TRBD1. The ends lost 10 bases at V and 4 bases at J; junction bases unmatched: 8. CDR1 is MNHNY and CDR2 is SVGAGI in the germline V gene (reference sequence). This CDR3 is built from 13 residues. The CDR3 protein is CAITTTGGTEAFF. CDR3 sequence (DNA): TGTGCCATTACGACTACAGGGGGCACTGAAGCTTTCTTT.

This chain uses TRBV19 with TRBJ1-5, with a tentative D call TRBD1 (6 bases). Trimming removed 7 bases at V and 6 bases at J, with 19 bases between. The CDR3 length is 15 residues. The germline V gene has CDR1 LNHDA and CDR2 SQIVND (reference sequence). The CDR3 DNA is TGTGCCAGTATGCCCGGAGCCAGGGGAGGTCAGCCCCAGCATTTT. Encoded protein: CASMPGARGGQPQHF.

CDR3 nucleotide sequence: TGTGCCAGCACCAGGGGGCTGGGGCAGTACTTC. It is translated as CASTRGLGQYF. The chain combines TRBV21-1 with TRBJ2-7; TRBD1, the table's D call, was not compared with the DNA. TRBV21-1 is classified as a pseudogene. The CDR3 length is 11 residues.

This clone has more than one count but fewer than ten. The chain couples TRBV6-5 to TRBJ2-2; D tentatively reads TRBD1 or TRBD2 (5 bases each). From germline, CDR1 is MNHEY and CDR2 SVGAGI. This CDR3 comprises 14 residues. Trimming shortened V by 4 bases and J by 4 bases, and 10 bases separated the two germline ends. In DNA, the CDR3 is TGTGCCAGCAGTTTGGGACCTTCCACCGGGGAGCTGTTTTTT. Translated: CASSLGPSTGELFF.

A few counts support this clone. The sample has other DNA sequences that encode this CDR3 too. The CDR3 DNA reads as TGCGCCAGCAGCAGAGGACAGGGATCCTACGAGCAGTACTTC. Translation: CASSRGQGSYEQYF. The chain couples TRBV5-1 to TRBJ2-7; the match to TRBD1 covers 8 bases. Germline V CDR1 and CDR2: SGHRS, YFSETQ. The junction had 4 bases not matched to a gene; V was cut back by 4 bases and J by 1 base. The CDR3 contains 14 residues.

In DNA form, the CDR3 reads TGTGCCTGGAGGGTTACCTATATGAACACTGAAGCTTTCTTT. The encoded protein is CAWRVTYMNTEAFF. This chain uses TRBV30 with TRBJ1-1; D gene ambiguous. CDR1 GTSNPN and CDR2 SVGIG come from the germline V gene (reference sequence). The V and J ends lost 3 bases and 0 bases respectively, with 11 bases between them. The CDR3 has 14 amino acids.

The CDR3 reads CASSPGVAIHTDTQYF. CDR3 bases: TGTGCCAGCAGCCCCGGAGTAGCGATTCACACAGATACGCAGTATTTT. The V and J genes are TRBV7-9 and TRBJ2-3, with D perhaps matching TRBD2 (5 bases). This CDR3 spans 16 amino acids. Germline lookup yields CDR1 SEHNR and CDR2 FQNEAQ (reference sequence). Between the trimmed V and J ends, which lost 5 bases and 2 bases, there was a span of 17 bases. The whole variable domain, remainder taken from reference TRBV7-9 and TRBJ2-3, is DTGVSQNPRHKITKRGQNVTFRCDPISEHNRLYWYRQTLGQGPEFLTYFQNEAQLEKSRLLSDRFSAERPKGSFSTLEIQRTEQGDSAMYLCASSPGVAIHTDTQYFGPGTRLTVL.

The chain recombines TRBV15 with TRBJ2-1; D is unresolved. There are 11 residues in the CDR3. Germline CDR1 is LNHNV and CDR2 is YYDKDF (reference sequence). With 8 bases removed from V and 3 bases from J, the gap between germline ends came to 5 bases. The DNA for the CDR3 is TGTGCCACCGCCGACTACAATGAGCAGTTCTTC. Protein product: CATADYNEQFF.

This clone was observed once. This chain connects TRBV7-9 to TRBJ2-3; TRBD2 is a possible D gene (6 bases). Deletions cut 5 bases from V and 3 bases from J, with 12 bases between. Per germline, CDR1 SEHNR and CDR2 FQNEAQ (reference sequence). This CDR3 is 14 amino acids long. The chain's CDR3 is CASSPLGRTDTQYF. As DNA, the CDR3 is TGTGCCAGCAGCCCCCTAGGGAGGACAGATACGCAGTATTTT.

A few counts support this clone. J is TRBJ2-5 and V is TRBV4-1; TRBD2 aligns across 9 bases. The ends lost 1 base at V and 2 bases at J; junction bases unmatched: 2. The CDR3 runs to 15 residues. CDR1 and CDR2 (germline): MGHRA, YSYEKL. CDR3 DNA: TGCGCCAGCAGCCAAGGACTAGCGGAGCAAGAGACCCAGTACTTC. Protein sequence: CASSQGLAEQETQYF.

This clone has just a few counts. The CDR3 region has the DNA TGTGCCACCAGCAGAGATGCTAGCGGGCTCGCCCAAGAGACCCAGTACTTC. Protein: CATSRDASGLAQETQYF. The chain is built from TRBV15 and TRBJ2-5; TRBD2 aligns across 8 bases. V was clipped by 0 bases and J by 1 base; unmatched bases: 7. The CDR3 length is 17 residues. CDR1 is LNHNV and CDR2 is YYDKDF in the germline V gene (reference sequence).

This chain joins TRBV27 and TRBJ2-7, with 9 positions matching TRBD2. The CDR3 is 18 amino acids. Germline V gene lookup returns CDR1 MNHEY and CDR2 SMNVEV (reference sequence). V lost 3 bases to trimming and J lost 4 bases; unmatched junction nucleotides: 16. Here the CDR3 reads CASSFVPSGALRAYEQYF. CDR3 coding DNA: TGTGCCAGCAGTTTTGTCCCTAGCGGGGCCCTGCGGGCTTACGAGCAGTACTTC.

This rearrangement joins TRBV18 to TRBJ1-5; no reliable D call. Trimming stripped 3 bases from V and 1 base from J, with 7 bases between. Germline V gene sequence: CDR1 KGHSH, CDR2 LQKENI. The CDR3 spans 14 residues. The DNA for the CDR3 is TGTGCCAGCTCACCGGACTTAAGCAATCAGCCCCAGCATTTT. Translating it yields CASSPDLSNQPQHF.

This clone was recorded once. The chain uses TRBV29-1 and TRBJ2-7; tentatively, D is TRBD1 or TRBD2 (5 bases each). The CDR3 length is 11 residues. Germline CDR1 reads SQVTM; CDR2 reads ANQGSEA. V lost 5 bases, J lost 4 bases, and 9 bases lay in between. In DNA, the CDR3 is TGCAGCGTTCAGGGACCTTACGAGCAGTACTTC. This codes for CSVQGPYEQYF.

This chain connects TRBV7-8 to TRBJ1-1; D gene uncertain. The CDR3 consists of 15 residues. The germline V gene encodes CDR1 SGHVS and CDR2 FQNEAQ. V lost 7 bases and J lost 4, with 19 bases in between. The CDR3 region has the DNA TGTGCCAGCACCCTTACCACCCTGGGCGGCACTGAAGCTTTCTTT. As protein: CASTLTTLGGTEAFF.

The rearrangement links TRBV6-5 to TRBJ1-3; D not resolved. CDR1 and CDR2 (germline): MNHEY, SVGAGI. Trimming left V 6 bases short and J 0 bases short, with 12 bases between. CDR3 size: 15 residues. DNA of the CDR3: TGTGCCAGCAGCCAATCCGGCAACTCTGGAAACACCATATATTTT. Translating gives CASSQSGNSGNTIYF.

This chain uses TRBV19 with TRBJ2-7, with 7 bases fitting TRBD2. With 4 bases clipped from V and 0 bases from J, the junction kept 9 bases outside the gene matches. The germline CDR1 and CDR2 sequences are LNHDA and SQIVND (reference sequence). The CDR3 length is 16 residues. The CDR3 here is CASSKGLGEGSYEQYF. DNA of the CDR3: TGTGCCAGTAGTAAAGGGCTCGGGGAGGGCTCCTACGAGCAGTACTTC.

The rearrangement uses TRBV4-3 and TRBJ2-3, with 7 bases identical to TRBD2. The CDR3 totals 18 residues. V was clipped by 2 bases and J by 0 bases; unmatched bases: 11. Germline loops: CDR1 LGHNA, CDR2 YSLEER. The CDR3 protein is CASSQFGGLAVSTDTQYF. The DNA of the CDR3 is TGCGCCAGCAGCCAATTCGGAGGTCTAGCGGTTAGCACAGATACGCAGTATTTT.

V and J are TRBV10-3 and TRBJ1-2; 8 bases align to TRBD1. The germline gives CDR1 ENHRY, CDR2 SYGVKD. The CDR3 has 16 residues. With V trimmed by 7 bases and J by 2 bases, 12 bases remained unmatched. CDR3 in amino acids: CAINGQGALPNYGYTF. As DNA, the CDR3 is TGTGCCATCAACGGCCAGGGGGCCCTCCCCAACTATGGCTACACCTTC.

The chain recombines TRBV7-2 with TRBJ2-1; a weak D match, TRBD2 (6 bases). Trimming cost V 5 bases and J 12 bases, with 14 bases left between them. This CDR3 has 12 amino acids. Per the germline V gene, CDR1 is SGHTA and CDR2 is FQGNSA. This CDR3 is CASSPGSVGQFF. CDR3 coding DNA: TGTGCCAGCAGCCCCGGGAGCGTTGGGCAGTTCTTC.

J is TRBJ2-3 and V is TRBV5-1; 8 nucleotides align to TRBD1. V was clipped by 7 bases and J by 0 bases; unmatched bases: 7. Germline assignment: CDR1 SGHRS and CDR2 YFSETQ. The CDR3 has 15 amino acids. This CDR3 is CASHLGTGSTDTQYF. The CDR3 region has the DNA TGCGCCAGCCATTTGGGGACAGGCAGCACAGATACGCAGTATTTT.

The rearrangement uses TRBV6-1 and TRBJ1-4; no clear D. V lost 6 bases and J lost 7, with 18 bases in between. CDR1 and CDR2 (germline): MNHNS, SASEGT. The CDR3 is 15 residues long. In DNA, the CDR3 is TGTGCCAGCAGCGCGATGTGGAGCCGGGGTGAAAAACTGTTTTTT. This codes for CASSAMWSRGEKLFF.